The 21 T cell receptor beta chains given below trace back to one sample, sequenced in a study of T-cell reconstitution after alpha-beta-depleted transplantation in children. A library of TCRbeta sequences, prepared with unique molecular identifiers, was generated. MiXCR, run by TCRdb on the PCR reads, gives a single entry per CDR3 protein. This repertoire shows about 400,000 distinct CDR3 sequences, about a fifth found once; its top ten account for around 3.9%. The starting material was PBMCs from the stem cell graft donor, obtained from the stem cell graft. These receptors all stem from a human donor who donated a stem cell graft to a child with acute myeloid leukemia.

This clonotype was observed a few times. The V and J genes are TRBV7-9 and TRBJ2-7, with a possible D match to TRBD2 (5 bases). The germline V gene encodes CDR1 SEHNR and CDR2 FQNEAQ (reference sequence). The CDR3 runs 14 residues. Trimming cost V 7 bases and J 3 bases, with 16 bases left between them. CDR3 sequence: CASTLNTGFYEQYF. CDR3 nucleotide sequence: TGTGCCAGCACCCTGAATACGGGATTCTACGAGCAGTACTTC. Looking up the rest from reference TRBV7-9 and TRBJ2-7 gives the full variable domain: DTGVSQNPRHKITKRGQNVTFRCDPISEHNRLYWYRQTLGQGPEFLTYFQNEAQLEKSRLLSDRFSAERPKGSFSTLEIQRTEQGDSAMYLCASTLNTGFYEQYFGPGTRLTVT.

At least ten counts were recorded for this clonotype. The J gene is TRBJ1-1, the V gene TRBV29-1; no definite D call. Germline V gene lookup returns CDR1 SQVTM and CDR2 ANQGSEA. V lost 1 base, J lost 1 base, and 7 bases lay in between. CDR3 length equals 13 residues. CDR3 bases: TGCAGCGTTGAAGGCAGAAGGAACACTGAAGCTTTCTTT. The encoded protein is CSVEGRRNTEAFF.

This clonotype was seen only a few times. This chain connects TRBV27 to TRBJ2-3, with D hard to call. CDR3 length: 13 residues. Germline V gives CDR1 MNHEY, CDR2 SMNVEV (reference sequence). Trimming removed 5 bases from V and 0 bases from J, with 6 bases in between. Here the CDR3 reads CASSAGSTDTQYF. CDR3 DNA: TGTGCCAGCAGTGCCGGGAGCACAGATACGCAGTATTTT.

This clonotype was counted many times. The rearrangement links TRBV12-3 or TRBV12-4 to TRBJ2-1; D is tentatively TRBD1 or TRBD2 (5 bases each). Trimming cost V 9 bases and J 2 bases, with 17 bases left between them. CDR3 size: 15 residues. The DNA for the CDR3 is TGTGCCAGTGGAGGTGGGGACGGAACCTACAATGAGCAGTTCTTC. This sequence encodes CASGGGDGTYNEQFF.

The chain links TRBV29-1 to TRBJ2-7; 7 bases align to TRBD1. V gave up 5 bases and J gave up 7 bases; unmatched junction bases: 11. The germline gives CDR1 SQVTM, CDR2 ANQGSEA. The CDR3 length is 13 residues. The chain's CDR3 is CSVSRGGSTEQYF. The CDR3 coding sequence is TGCAGCGTTTCCAGAGGGGGCTCCACGGAGCAGTACTTC.

The chain couples TRBV5-1 to TRBJ2-4, with 9 bases that match TRBD1. The germline gives CDR1 SGHRS, CDR2 YFSETQ. CDR3 length equals 18 residues. After removal of 0 bases from V and 8 bases from J, the junction contained 15 bases not matched to a gene. CDR3 DNA sequence: TGCGCCAGCAGCTTGGAAGTACAGGGGGCAATCGGTATAGACATTCAGTACTTC. As protein: CASSLEVQGAIGIDIQYF. Looking up the rest from reference TRBV5-1 and TRBJ2-4 gives the full variable domain: KAGVTQTPRYLIKTRGQQVTLSCSPISGHRSVSWYQQTPGQGLQFLFEYFSETQRNKGNFPGRFSGRQFSNSRSEMNVSTLELGDSALYLCASSLEVQGAIGIDIQYFGAGTRLSVL.

This clonotype was seen a handful of times. The rearrangement links TRBV20-1 to TRBJ1-2, with TRBD1 as a possible D gene (5 bases). The germline V gene has CDR1 DFQATT and CDR2 SNEGSKA (reference sequence). The CDR3 sequence is 12 residues long. Trimming removed 6 bases from V and 8 bases from J, with 16 bases in between. CDR3 amino acids: CSAIPDTSGYTF. CDR3 DNA: TGCAGTGCCATCCCGGACACATCAGGCTACACCTTC.

This clonotype occurred many times. The chain couples TRBV11-2 to TRBJ1-2; D possibly corresponds to TRBD1 (5 bases). V was pared by 5 bases and J by 2 bases, with 9 bases between. The CDR3 spans 13 residues. Germline-derived CDR1 and CDR2 are SGHAT and FQNNGV. The CDR3 loop reads CASSVQVNYGYTF. The CDR3 DNA follows: TGTGCCAGCAGCGTACAGGTGAACTATGGCTACACCTTC.

Concerning this clonotype: The germline gene is not matched at one end of the junction; a read error may be the cause. This chain links TRBV29-1 with TRBJ1-2; 8 bases map to TRBD1. CDR1 is SQVTM and CDR2 is ANQGSEA in the germline V gene. This CDR3 contains 9 residues. CDR3 coding DNA: TGCAGCGCGGGGGACAGGAGGTTCTTC. Its translation: CSAGDRRFF. Based on the CDR3 plus reference TRBV29-1 and TRBJ1-2, the full variable domain is SAVISQKPSRDICQRGTSLTIQCQVDSQVTMMFWYRQQPGQSLTLIATANQGSEATYESGFVIDKFPISRPNLTFSTLTVSNMSPEDSSIYLCSAGDRRFFGSGTRLTVV.

This clonotype has only a few counts. The chain carries TRBV7-2 and TRBJ2-7; D remains ambiguous. The CDR3 totals 13 residues. CDR1 SGHTA and CDR2 FQGNSA come from the germline V gene. Deletions cut 5 bases from V and 3 bases from J, with 11 bases between. The CDR3 DNA reads as TGTGCCAGCAGCAATATCGCAGGCTACGAGCAGTACTTC. Translated: CASSNIAGYEQYF.

This clonotype was seen only once. The V gene is TRBV9, the J gene TRBJ2-1; D unclear. Germline CDR1 and CDR2: SGDLS and YYNGEE. The CDR3 is made up of 17 amino acids. Trimming removed 0 bases at V and 3 bases at J, with 16 bases between. The CDR3 DNA reads TGTGCCAGCAGCGTAGGAGGTGGAGCGTTGGTCTACAATGAGCAGTTCTTC. Amino acids: CASSVGGGALVYNEQFF.

This sequence joins TRBV7-3 and TRBJ2-3, with TRBD2 as a possible D gene (6 bases). From germline, CDR1 is SGHTA and CDR2 FQGTGA. This CDR3 is built from 15 residues. Trimming shortened V by 4 bases and J by 3 bases, and 14 bases separated the two germline ends. The CDR3 DNA is TGTGCCAGCAGCTCCTTTGGCGGGAAGACAGATACGCAGTATTTT. This codes for CASSSFGGKTDTQYF.

A few counts support this clonotype. The rearrangement uses TRBV28 and TRBJ1-5, with D uncertain. Germline loops: CDR1 MDHEN, CDR2 SYDVKM. The CDR3 spans 17 residues. V gave up 3 bases and J gave up 0 bases, with 15 bases separating them. The CDR3 region is CASSLTRLKDSNQPQHF. The CDR3 nucleotides are TGTGCCAGCAGTTTGACGCGTCTCAAGGATAGCAATCAGCCCCAGCATTTT.

This clonotype has a count of ten or more. This chain links TRBV20-1 with TRBJ2-5, with 9 bases matching TRBD2. Germline V CDR1 and CDR2: DFQATT, SNEGSKA (reference sequence). V gave up 5 bases and J gave up 5 bases; unmatched junction bases: 6. CDR3 length: 13 amino acids. As DNA, the CDR3 is TGCAGTGCTCCGACTAGCGGAAGGGAGACCCAGTACTTC. Its protein product is CSAPTSGRETQYF.

CDR3 amino acids: CASSWKVGQGHEQYF. The CDR3 DNA sequence: TGTGCCAGCAGCTGGAAAGTGGGACAGGGCCACGAGCAGTACTTC. The chain combines TRBV7-3 with TRBJ2-7, with 9 bases matching TRBD1. Trimming took 4 bases from V and 5 from J; bases not matched to a gene: 9. CDR3 length: 15 residues. CDR1 SGHTA and CDR2 FQGTGA come from the germline V gene.

This clonotype has just a few counts. At one end the junction does not follow the germline gene, possibly because of a read error. The chain combines TRBV20-1 with TRBJ2-1; TRBD2 aligns across 7 bases. CDR1 is DFQATT and CDR2 is SNEGSKA in the germline V gene (reference sequence). The CDR3 runs to 16 residues. CDR3 loop: CCARDASGTPYNEQFF. In DNA form, the CDR3 reads TGCTGTGCTAGAGATGCTAGCGGCACACCCTACAATGAGCAGTTCTTC.

In its sample, this clonotype was seen a few times. The rearrangement links TRBV12-3 or TRBV12-4 to TRBJ2-7; 8 positions agree with TRBD1. The V gene end was trimmed by 5 bases and the J gene end by 2 bases; junction bases not matched to a gene: 20. The CDR3 spans 19 residues. For the CDR3, the DNA is TGTGCCAGCAGTCTTAGAGGGCCCGTCCGACAGGGGACAACCTACGAGCAGTACTTC. Amino acid sequence: CASSLRGPVRQGTTYEQYF.

The chain joins TRBV6-5 to TRBJ2-1; 7 nucleotides line up with TRBD1. The trim removed 5 bases at V and 6 bases at J, leaving 7 bases unmatched. Germline CDR1 MNHEY, CDR2 SVGAGI. The CDR3 runs to 14 residues. The CDR3 reads CASSPRDRRNEQFF. For the CDR3, the DNA is TGTGCCAGCAGTCCCCGGGACAGACGCAATGAGCAGTTCTTC.

This clonotype was seen a handful of times. The chain recombines TRBV12-3 or TRBV12-4 with TRBJ1-5; D not resolved. Deletions cut 3 bases from V and 2 bases from J, with 8 bases between. CDR3 size: 14 residues. CDR3 in amino acids: CASSFSGGNQPQHF. CDR3 nucleotide sequence: TGTGCCAGCAGTTTCTCCGGTGGCAATCAGCCCCAGCATTTT.

This clonotype was seen repeatedly, ten times or more. This chain uses TRBV6-6 with TRBJ2-7; 8 bases match TRBD2. After removal of 7 bases from V and 2 bases from J, the junction contained 4 bases not matched to a gene. The CDR3 has 13 amino acids. From germline, CDR1 is MNHNY and CDR2 SVGAGI (reference sequence). Here the CDR3 reads CASTAGGTYEQYF. The CDR3 bases are TGTGCCAGCACGGCGGGAGGAACCTACGAGCAGTACTTC.

The rearrangement uses TRBV25-1 and TRBJ2-2, with D possibly called TRBD1 or TRBD2 (5 bases each). V lost 8 bases and J 8 bases, leaving 9 bases between the germline ends. The germline V gene has CDR1 MGHDK and CDR2 SYGVNS. The CDR3 extends over 11 amino acids. CDR3 loop: CASAWGGELFF. The DNA of the CDR3 is TGTGCCAGCGCCTGGGGGGGGGAGCTGTTTTTT.